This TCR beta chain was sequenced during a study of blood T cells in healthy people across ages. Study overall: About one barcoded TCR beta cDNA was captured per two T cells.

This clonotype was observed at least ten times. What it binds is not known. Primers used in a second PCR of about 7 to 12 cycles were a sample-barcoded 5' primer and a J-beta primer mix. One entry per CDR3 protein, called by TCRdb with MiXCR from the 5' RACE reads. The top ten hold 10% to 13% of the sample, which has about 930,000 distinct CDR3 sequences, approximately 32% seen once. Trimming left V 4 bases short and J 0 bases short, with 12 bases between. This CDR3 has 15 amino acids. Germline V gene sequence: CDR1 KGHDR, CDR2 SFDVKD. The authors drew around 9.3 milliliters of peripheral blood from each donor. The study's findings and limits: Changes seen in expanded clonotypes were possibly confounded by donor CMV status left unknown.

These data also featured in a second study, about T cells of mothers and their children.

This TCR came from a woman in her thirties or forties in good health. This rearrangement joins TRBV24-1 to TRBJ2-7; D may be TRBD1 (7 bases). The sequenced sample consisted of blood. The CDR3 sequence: CATSEGGQVSYEQYF. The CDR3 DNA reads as TGTGCCACCAGTGAGGGAGGACAGGTCTCCTACGAGCAGTACTTC.